The rows below give T cell receptor beta chains drawn from one sample of a study of beta chain features in type 1 diabetes. Measured with immunoSEQ multiplex PCR; TCRdb has only the in-frame clones, and not every one. The sample shows approximately 37,000 clones, around 60% of them seen only once. Sequencing input: Tregs from blood. All receptors come from a woman in her thirties in good health. The CDR3 runs from the conserved cysteine through the conserved F or W. D genes are given only for firm matches. Clone size appears in some rows only: once, few, many, or a class for an expanded clone.

clone size	V gene	D gene	CDR3 length	J gene	CDR3 protein	CDR3 DNA
-	TRBV6-6	-	16	TRBJ2-1	CASSYGGRTTYNEQFF	TGTGCCAGCAGTTACGGGGGGAGAACAACCTACAATGAGCAGTTCTTC
-	TRBV5-4	-	14	TRBJ2-1	CASRRTTDYNEQFF	TGTGCCAGCAGACGAACCACAGACTACAATGAGCAGTTCTTC
once	TRBV7-2	TRBD2	18	TRBJ2-1	CASSLGGLAGGPLNEQFF	TGTGCCAGCAGCTTAGGGGGACTAGCGGGCGGGCCCCTCAATGAGCAGTTCTTC
-	TRBV20-1	-	11	TRBJ1-2	CSGQEFYGYTF	TGCAGTGGACAGGAGTTCTATGGCTACACCTTC
-	TRBV28	TRBD2	18	TRBJ2-5	CASSLGLAGFASRETQYF	TGTGCCAGCAGCCTAGGACTAGCGGGATTTGCATCAAGAGAGACCCAGTACTTC
-	TRBV11-1	TRBD2	18	TRBJ2-2	CASSAQGTSGSNTGELFF	TGTGCCAGCAGCGCCCAAGGGACTAGCGGGTCGAACACCGGGGAGCTGTTTTTT
-	TRBV11-3	-	12	TRBJ2-1	CASSLGAGEQFF	TGTGCCAGCAGCCTAGGGGCGGGTGAGCAGTTCTTC
-	TRBV6-5	TRBD2	14	TRBJ2-1	CASRIAGGTVEQFF	TGTGCCAGCCGGATAGCGGGAGGGACCGTTGAGCAGTTCTTC
-	TRBV6-1	-	14	TRBJ2-7	CASSERYTYYEQYF	TGTGCCAGCAGTGAAAGGTACACTTACTACGAGCAGTACTTC
few	TRBV7-8	-	17	TRBJ2-1	CASSLPRTAATYNEQFF	TGTGCCAGCAGCCTACCCAGGACTGCCGCTACCTACAATGAGCAGTTCTTC
-	TRBV19	-	14	TRBJ1-4	CASKKERRGEKLFF	TGTGCCAGTAAGAAGGAGAGAAGGGGAGAAAAACTGTTTTTT
-	TRBV6-1	TRBD2	14	TRBJ2-1	CASSGGGSYNEQFF	TGTGCCAGCAGTGGTGGCGGGAGTTACAATGAGCAGTTCTTC
-	TRBV5-1	-	14	TRBJ1-2	CASSLVARNYGYTF	TGCGCCAGCAGCTTGGTGGCCAGAAACTATGGCTACACCTTC
-	TRBV18	TRBD2	15	TRBJ2-1	CASSPLGLAGNEQFF	TGTGCCAGCTCACCCCTAGGACTAGCGGGCAATGAGCAGTTCTTC
few	TRBV4-3	TRBD1	15	TRBJ2-5	CASSQYGQGGETQYF	TGCGCCAGCAGCCAATACGGACAGGGTGGCGAGACCCAGTACTTC
few	TRBV5-5	TRBD1	17	TRBJ1-1	CASSLPKGTGLNTEAFF	TGTGCCAGCAGCTTACCCAAAGGGACAGGTTTGAACACTGAAGCTTTCTTT
-	TRBV7-3	TRBD2	15	TRBJ2-1	CASSSGLAGGNEQFF	TGTGCCAGCAGCTCCGGACTAGCGGGAGGCAATGAGCAGTTCTTC
-	TRBV2	TRBD2	15	TRBJ2-3	CATPGLADYTDTQYF	TGTGCCACCCCTGGACTAGCGGACTACACAGATACGCAGTATTTT
-	TRBV7-9	TRBD2	17	TRBJ2-7	CASSLTQGSSGAYEQYF	TGTGCCAGCAGCTTAACCCAAGGGTCTAGCGGGGCCTACGAGCAGTACTTC
few	TRBV5-1	-	16	TRBJ2-2	CASSLLSGELSGELFF	TGCGCCAGCAGCTTGTTATCGGGAGAGTTATCCGGGGAGCTGTTTTTT
-	TRBV5-1	-	14	TRBJ2-3	CASSETSGTDTQYF	TGCGCCAGCAGCGAGACGAGCGGAACAGATACGCAGTATTTT
few	TRBV7-9	TRBD2	16	TRBJ2-5	CASSRSTSGTQETQYF	TGTGCCAGCAGCCGTTCGACTAGCGGGACCCAAGAGACCCAGTACTTC
-	TRBV18	TRBD1	13	TRBJ1-2	CASSQDRGYGYTF	TGTGCCAGCTCACAGGACAGGGGCTATGGCTACACCTTC
-	TRBV4-2	-	14	TRBJ1-1	CASSQDPAGTEAFF	TGTGCCAGCAGCCAAGATCCGGCGGGGACTGAAGCTTTCTTT
-	TRBV7-2	-	14	TRBJ2-1	CASSLLVSSNEQFF	TGTGCCAGCAGCTTACTGGTCAGTTCTAATGAGCAGTTCTTC
-	TRBV7-2	TRBD2	17	TRBJ2-5	CASSLRLAGGYQETQYF	TGTGCCAGCAGCTTACGACTAGCGGGGGGGTACCAAGAGACCCAGTACTTC
-	TRBV5-6	-	14	TRBJ1-3	CASSFLSSGNTIYF	TGTGCCAGCAGCTTTCTCAGCTCTGGAAACACCATATATTTT
once	TRBV6-1	-	15	TRBJ2-3	CASSEGHARTDTQYF	TGTGCCAGCAGTGAAGGGCATGCGCGGACAGATACGCAGTATTTT
few	TRBV5-1	-	16	TRBJ2-1	CASSTYTSYSYNEQFF	TGCGCCAGCAGCACGTACACATCATACTCCTACAATGAGCAGTTCTTC
-	TRBV30	-	13	TRBJ2-1	CAGARQLNNEQFF	TGTGCCGGGGCAAGACAGTTAAACAATGAGCAGTTCTTC
-	TRBV7-6	-	15	TRBJ2-1	CASSLAPSGVGEQFF	TGTGCCAGCAGCTTAGCGCCCTCAGGGGTGGGTGAGCAGTTCTTC
-	TRBV5-1	TRBD2	17	TRBJ2-1	CASSSTTGTRVVNEQFF	TGCGCCAGCAGCTCCACGACCGGGACTAGGGTGGTCAATGAGCAGTTCTTC
few	TRBV6-1	-	13	TRBJ2-7	CASSPGLNYEQYF	TGTGCCAGCAGCCCGGGACTGAACTACGAGCAGTACTTC
-	TRBV20-1	-	10	TRBJ2-3	CSAKRDTQYF	TGCAGTGCTAAGAGGGATACGCAGTATTTT
-	TRBV7-8	TRBD2	15	TRBJ2-1	CASSPRTSGIGEQFF	TGTGCCAGCAGCCCCCGGACTAGCGGGATAGGGGAGCAGTTCTTC
-	TRBV5-1	-	13	TRBJ1-2	CASSLPFNYGYTF	TGCGCCAGCAGCTTGCCGTTTAACTATGGCTACACCTTC
-	TRBV27	-	14	TRBJ2-7	CASSLRRSAYEQYF	TGTGCCAGCAGTTTAAGGAGGTCGGCCTACGAGCAGTACTTC
-	TRBV28	TRBD1	15	TRBJ1-4	CASSSTGGFGEKLFF	TGTGCCAGCAGTTCGACAGGGGGCTTCGGTGAAAAACTGTTTTTT
-	TRBV11-3	TRBD1	15	TRBJ1-3	CASSSGTGSGNTIYF	TGTGCCAGCAGCTCCGGGACAGGGAGTGGAAACACCATATATTTT
-	TRBV6-6	TRBD2	15	TRBJ2-7	CASTKYRTSGSEQYF	TGTGCCAGCACCAAGTACAGGACTAGCGGGAGCGAGCAGTACTTC
few	TRBV6-5	-	15	TRBJ1-2	CASSVRQIDNYGYTF	TGTGCCAGCAGTGTAAGACAGATAGATAACTATGGCTACACCTTC
-	TRBV9	-	14	TRBJ2-1	CASSVDSGRGEQFF	TGTGCCAGCAGCGTTGATAGCGGCCGCGGTGAGCAGTTCTTC
-	TRBV10-3	TRBD1	14	TRBJ2-7	CAISGSIQGAKQYF	TGTGCCATCAGTGGCTCCATACAGGGGGCAAAGCAGTACTTC
-	TRBV20-1	TRBD1	11	TRBJ2-1	CSWDSYNEQFF	TGCAGTTGGGACAGCTACAATGAGCAGTTCTTC
-	TRBV27	-	15	TRBJ1-1	CASSLLGRVDTEAFF	TGTGCCAGCAGTTTATTAGGCAGGGTTGACACTGAAGCTTTCTTT